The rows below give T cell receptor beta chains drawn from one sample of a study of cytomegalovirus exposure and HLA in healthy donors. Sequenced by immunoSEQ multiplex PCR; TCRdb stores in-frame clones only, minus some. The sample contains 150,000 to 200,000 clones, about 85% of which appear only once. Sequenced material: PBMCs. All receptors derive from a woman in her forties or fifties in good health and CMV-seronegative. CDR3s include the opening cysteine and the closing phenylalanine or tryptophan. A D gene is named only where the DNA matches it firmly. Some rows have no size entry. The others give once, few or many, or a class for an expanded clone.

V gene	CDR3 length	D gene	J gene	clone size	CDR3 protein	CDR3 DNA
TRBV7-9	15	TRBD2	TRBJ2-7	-	CASSPGSGGSYEQYF	TGTGCCAGCAGCCCCGGAAGCGGGGGGTCCTACGAGCAGTACTTC
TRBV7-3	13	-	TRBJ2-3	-	CASSPTAPDTQYF	TGTGCCAGCAGCCCGACAGCCCCAGATACGCAGTATTTT
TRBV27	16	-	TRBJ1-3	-	CASSSLTATLERTIYF	TGTGCCAGCAGTTCCCTGACAGCGACTCTGGAACGAACCATATATTTT
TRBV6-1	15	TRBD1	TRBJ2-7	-	CASSLSGTGTYEQYF	TGTGCCAGCAGTTTATCCGGGACAGGGACCTACGAGCAGTACTTC
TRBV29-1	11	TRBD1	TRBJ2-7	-	CSVGQGNEQYF	TGCAGCGTCGGACAGGGCAACGAGCAGTACTTC
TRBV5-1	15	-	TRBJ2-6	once	CASSPLRVGANVLTF	TGCGCCAGCAGCCCCCTGCGCGTGGGGGCCAACGTCCTGACTTTC
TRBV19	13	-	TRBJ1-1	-	CASSNRADTEAFF	TGTGCCAGTAGTAACAGGGCAGACACTGAAGCTTTCTTT
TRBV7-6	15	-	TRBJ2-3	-	CASSLVGGAGDTQYF	TGTGCCAGCAGCTTAGTTGGCGGGGCGGGGGATACGCAGTATTTT
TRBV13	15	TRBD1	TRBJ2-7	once	CASSLAGQGLYEQYF	TGTGCCAGCAGTTTGGCTGGACAGGGTCTCTACGAGCAGTACTTC
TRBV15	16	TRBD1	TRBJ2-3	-	CATSRVTAGGPDTQYF	TGTGCCACCAGCAGAGTAACGGCAGGGGGCCCAGATACGCAGTATTTT
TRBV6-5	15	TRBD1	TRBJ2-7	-	CASRVTGVFSYEQYF	TGTGCCAGCAGGGTGACAGGGGTCTTCTCCTACGAGCAGTACTTC
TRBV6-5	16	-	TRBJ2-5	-	CASSYSGQIRGETQYF	TGTGCCAGCAGTTACTCTGGACAGATTCGGGGTGAGACCCAGTACTTC
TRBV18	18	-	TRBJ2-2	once	CASSPLRIQGYNTGELFF	TGTGCCAGCTCACCACTTAGAATACAGGGCTATAACACCGGGGAGCTGTTTTTT
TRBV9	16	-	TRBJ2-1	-	CASSYRAGYTYNEQFF	TGTGCCAGCAGCTACCGAGCAGGGTATACCTACAATGAGCAGTTCTTC
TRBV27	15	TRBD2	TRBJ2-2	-	CASSFSGGGTGELFF	TGTGCCAGCAGTTTCAGCGGGGGGGGCACCGGGGAGCTGTTTTTT
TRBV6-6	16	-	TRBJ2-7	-	CASSYSNGRGGKGQYF	TGTGCCAGCAGTTACTCTAATGGCAGGGGCGGAAAGGGGCAGTACTTC
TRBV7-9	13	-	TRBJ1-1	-	CASSYGVNTEAFF	TGTGCCAGCAGTTACGGGGTGAACACTGAAGCTTTCTTT
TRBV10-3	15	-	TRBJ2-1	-	CAISEGLAGWNEQFF	TGTGCCATCAGTGAGGGGCTAGCTGGGTGGAATGAGCAGTTCTTC
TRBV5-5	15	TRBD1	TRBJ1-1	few	CASSPRQGRSTEAFF	TGTGCCAGCAGCCCGCGACAGGGTAGGAGCACTGAAGCTTTCTTT
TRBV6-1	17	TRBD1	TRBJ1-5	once	CASSELTGGDSNQPQHF	TGTGCCAGCAGTGAACTCACAGGGGGTGATAGCAATCAGCCCCAGCATTTT
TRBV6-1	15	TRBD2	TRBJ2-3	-	CASSLTSSGTDTQYF	TGTGCCAGCAGCCTGACTAGCTCGGGGACAGATACGCAGTATTTT
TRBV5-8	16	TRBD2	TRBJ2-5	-	CASSPSTSGAQETQYF	TGTGCCAGCAGCCCATCGACTAGCGGAGCTCAAGAGACCCAGTACTTC
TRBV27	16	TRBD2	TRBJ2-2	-	CASSSGLAGGNGELFF	TGTGCCAGCAGTTCCGGACTAGCGGGAGGTAACGGGGAGCTGTTTTTT
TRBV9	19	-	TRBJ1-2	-	CASSVSGVTISLDNYGYTF	TGTGCCAGCAGCGTATCGGGGGTCACCATCTCTCTGGATAACTATGGCTACACCTTC
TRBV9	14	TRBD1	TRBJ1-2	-	CASSTQGGRYGYTF	TGTGCCAGCAGCACACAGGGGGGGCGCTATGGCTACACCTTC
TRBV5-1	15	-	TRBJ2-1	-	CASSLGGARYNEQFF	TGCGCCAGCAGTCTGGGGGGGGCGCGGTACAATGAGCAGTTCTTC
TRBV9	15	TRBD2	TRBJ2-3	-	CASSDSGRGADTQYF	TGTGCCAGCAGCGATAGCGGGAGGGGCGCAGATACGCAGTATTTT
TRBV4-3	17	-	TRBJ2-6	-	CASSQAVAVSGANVLTF	TGCGCCAGCAGCCAAGCGGTAGCAGTCTCTGGGGCCAACGTCCTGACTTTC
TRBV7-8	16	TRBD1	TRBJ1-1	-	CASRSGQGASGTEAFF	TGTGCCAGCAGAAGTGGACAGGGGGCTTCGGGCACTGAAGCTTTCTTT
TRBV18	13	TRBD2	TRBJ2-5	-	CASSLGLVETQYF	TGTGCCAGCTCACTTGGACTAGTCGAGACCCAGTACTTC
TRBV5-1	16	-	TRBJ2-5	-	CASRRNGDRESETQYF	TGCGCCAGCAGACGGAACGGCGACAGAGAGTCGGAGACCCAGTACTTC
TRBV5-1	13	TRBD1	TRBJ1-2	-	CATASGGRGGYTF	TGCGCCACCGCATCAGGGGGGCGCGGCGGCTACACCTTC
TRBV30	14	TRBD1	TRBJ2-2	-	CAWSRTGGVGELFF	TGTGCCTGGAGTAGAACAGGGGGCGTCGGGGAGCTGTTTTTT
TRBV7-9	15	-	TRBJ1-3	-	CASSLVQNAGNTIYF	TGTGCCAGCAGCTTAGTTCAGAACGCTGGAAACACCATATATTTT
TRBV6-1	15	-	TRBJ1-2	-	CASSDEAGIGYGYTF	TGTGCCAGCAGTGATGAGGCAGGGATCGGCTATGGCTACACCTTC
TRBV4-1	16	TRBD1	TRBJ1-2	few	CASSPRDREEFWGYTF	TGCGCCAGCAGCCCCCGGGACAGGGAGGAGTTTTGGGGCTACACCTTC
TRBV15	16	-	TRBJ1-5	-	CATSRRQAFRNQPQHF	TGTGCCACCAGCAGAAGACAGGCCTTTCGCAATCAGCCCCAGCATTTT
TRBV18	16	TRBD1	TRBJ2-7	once	CASSLLPGQGSYEQYF	TGTGCCAGCTCGCTTCTGCCGGGACAGGGATCCTACGAGCAGTACTTC
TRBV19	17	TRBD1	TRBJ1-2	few	CASSRPGQVVANYGYTF	TGTGCCAGTAGTCGACCGGGACAGGTTGTTGCTAACTATGGCTACACCTTC
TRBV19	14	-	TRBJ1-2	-	CASSPTTGVDGYTF	TGTGCCAGTAGTCCGACGACAGGAGTTGATGGCTACACCTTC